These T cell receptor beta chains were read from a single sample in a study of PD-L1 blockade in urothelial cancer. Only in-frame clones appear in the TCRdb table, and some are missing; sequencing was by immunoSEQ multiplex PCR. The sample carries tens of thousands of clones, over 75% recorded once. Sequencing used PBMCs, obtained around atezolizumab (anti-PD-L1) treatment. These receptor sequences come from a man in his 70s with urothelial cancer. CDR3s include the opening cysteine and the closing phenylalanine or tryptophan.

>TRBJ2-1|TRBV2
CASNIEQGSYNEQFF
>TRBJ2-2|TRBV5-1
CASSFLAVTNTGELFF
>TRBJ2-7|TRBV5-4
CASSSRTGGEREQYF
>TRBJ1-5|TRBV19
CASSIDPGGLIQPQHF
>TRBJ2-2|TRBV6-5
CASSRGQALSGELFF
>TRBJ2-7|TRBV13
CASSPGGEQYF
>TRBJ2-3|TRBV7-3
CASSLGGSGDTQYF
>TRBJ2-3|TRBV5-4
CASSPGGTSSDTQYF
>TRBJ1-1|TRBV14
CASSLENLEATEAFF
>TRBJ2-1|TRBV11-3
CASSLGARGEQFF
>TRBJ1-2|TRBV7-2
CASSLVQGGGYGYTF
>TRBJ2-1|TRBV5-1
CASSLGGARSYNEQFF
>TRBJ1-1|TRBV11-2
CASSSGRRGTEAFF
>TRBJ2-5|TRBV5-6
CASSSRDFQETQYF
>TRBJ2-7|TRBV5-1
CASRDGTGTNEQYF
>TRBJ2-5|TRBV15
CATSRTSGTETQYF
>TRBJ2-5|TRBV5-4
CASSLAGLAGVETQYF
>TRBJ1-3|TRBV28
CASTSSGNTIYF
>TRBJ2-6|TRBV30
CALHRDRGRSGANVLTF
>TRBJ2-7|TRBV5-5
CASSFVGGNSYEQYF
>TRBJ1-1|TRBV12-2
CASRFQIEIQGKNTEAFF
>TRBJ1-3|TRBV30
CAWSVIAGGASSGNTIYF
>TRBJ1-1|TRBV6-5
CASSWGRTNTEAFF
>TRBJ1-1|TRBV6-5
CASRVRQGEAFF
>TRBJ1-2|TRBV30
CAWVGTAYGYTF
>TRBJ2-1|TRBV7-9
CASSKRENEQFF